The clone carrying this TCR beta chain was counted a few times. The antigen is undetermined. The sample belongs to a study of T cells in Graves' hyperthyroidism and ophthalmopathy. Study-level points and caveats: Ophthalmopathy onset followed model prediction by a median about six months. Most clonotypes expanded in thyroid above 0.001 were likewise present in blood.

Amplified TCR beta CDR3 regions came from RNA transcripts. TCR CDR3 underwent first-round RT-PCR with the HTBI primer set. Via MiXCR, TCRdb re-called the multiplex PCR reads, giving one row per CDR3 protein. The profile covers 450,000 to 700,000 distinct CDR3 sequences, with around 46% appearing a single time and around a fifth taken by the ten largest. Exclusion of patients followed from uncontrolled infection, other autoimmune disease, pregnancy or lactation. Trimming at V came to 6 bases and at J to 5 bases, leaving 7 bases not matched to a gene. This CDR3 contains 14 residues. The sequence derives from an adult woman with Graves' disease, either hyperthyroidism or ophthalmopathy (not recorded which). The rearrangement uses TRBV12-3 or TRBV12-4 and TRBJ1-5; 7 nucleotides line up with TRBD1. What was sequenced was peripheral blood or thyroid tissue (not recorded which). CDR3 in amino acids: CASRPSGGDQPQHF. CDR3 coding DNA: TGTGCCAGCAGGCCATCAGGGGGTGATCAGCCCCAGCATTTT.